This passage covers 25 T cell receptor beta chains from one sample sequenced in a study of blood T cell repertoires in COVID-19. Sequenced by immunoSEQ multiplex PCR; TCRdb stores in-frame clones only, minus some. This sample carries fewer than 200,000 clones, over 70% of them seen once, and the ten largest clones take around 3.6%. Input material: PBMCs or T cells enriched from blood (not recorded which). These receptors all stem from a woman in her fifties or sixties in a cohort exposed to, infected with or recovered from COVID-19 (not recorded which).

The gene calls are TRBV19 and TRBJ1-2; D gene uncertain. CDR3 length equals 11 residues. Deletions cut 3 bases from V and 7 bases from J, with 6 bases between. Germline values: CDR1 LNHDA, CDR2 SQIVND (reference sequence). The CDR3 reads CASSMFGGYTF. CDR3 nucleotide sequence: TGTGCCAGTAGTATGTTCGGTGGCTACACCTTC.

The V and J genes are TRBV18 and TRBJ1-5; no reliable D call. Between the trimmed V and J ends, which lost 5 bases and 4 bases, there was a span of 9 bases. From germline, CDR1 is KGHSH and CDR2 LQKENI. The CDR3 is made up of 13 amino acids. The CDR3 DNA is TGTGCCAGCTCATCATCAGAAAATCAGCCCCAGCATTTT. It encodes CASSSSENQPQHF.

The chain couples TRBV7-9 to TRBJ1-6; D possibly corresponds to TRBD1 (5 bases). V gave up 1 base and J gave up 18 bases, with 13 bases separating them. Germline V gene lookup returns CDR1 SEHNR and CDR2 FQNEAQ (reference sequence). The CDR3 spans 12 residues. The CDR3 protein is CASSLGDSTYHF. The CDR3 nucleotides read TGTGCCAGCAGCTTAGGAGACAGCACTTACCACTTT. The variable domain in full, with the rest retrieved from reference TRBV7-9 and TRBJ1-6, is DTGVSQNPRHKITKRGQNVTFRCDPISEHNRLYWYRQTLGQGPEFLTYFQNEAQLEKSRLLSDRFSAERPKGSFSTLEIQRTEQGDSAMYLCASSLGDSTYHFGNGTRLTVT.

The CDR3 region is CASSDGIGNTIYF. CDR3 DNA: TGCGCCAGCAGTGACGGGATTGGAAACACCATATATTTT. This chain links TRBV10-1 with TRBJ1-3; D gene ambiguous. The CDR3 covers 13 residues. The V gene's germline CDR1 is WNHNN and CDR2 SYGVQD (reference sequence). Between the trimmed V and J ends, which lost 3 bases and 3 bases, there was a span of 6 bases.

This chain joins TRBV29-1 and TRBJ1-2, with a tentative D call TRBD1 (5 bases). The germline gives CDR1 SQVTM, CDR2 ANQGSEA. The CDR3 contains 12 residues. The CDR3 coding sequence is TGCGGAACGCAGGGTACGGACTATGGCTACACCTTC. This sequence encodes CGTQGTDYGYTF.

The chain joins TRBV9 to TRBJ2-2; D is uncertain. Trimming took 0 bases from V and 4 from J, leaving 13 bases between them. There are 16 residues in the CDR3. Germline CDR1 SGDLS, CDR2 YYNGEE. CDR3 bases: TGTGCCAGCAGCGTAGTTGCAGGTTTATTCACCGGGGAGCTGTTTTTT. This gives the protein CASSVVAGLFTGELFF.

The rearrangement links TRBV27 to TRBJ1-5; D not resolved. Germline V gene data show CDR1 as MNHEY and CDR2 as SMNVEV (reference sequence). V was cut by 3 bases and J by 0 bases, with 6 bases left in between. This CDR3 has 14 residues. The CDR3 DNA reads as TGTGCCAGCAGTTTGGCTTATAGCAATCAGCCCCAGCATTTT. This encodes CASSLAYSNQPQHF.

This chain links TRBV7-6 with TRBJ2-2, with TRBD1 matching 8 bases. Germline V gene lookup returns CDR1 SGHVS and CDR2 FNYEAQ. CDR3 length: 13 amino acids. V was pared by 4 bases and J by 6 bases, with 1 base of the junction left unmatched. CDR3 protein: CASSSQGAGELFF. DNA of the CDR3: TGTGCCAGCAGCTCACAGGGGGCCGGGGAGCTGTTTTTT.

This chain links TRBV6-5 with TRBJ2-1; 9 nucleotides agree with TRBD2. The V segment lost 0 bases and the J segment 12 bases; nucleotides outside the gene matches: 6. The CDR3 spans 14 residues. Germline V gives CDR1 MNHEY, CDR2 SVGAGI. The CDR3, as DNA: TGTGCCAGCAGTTACTCGCCATTAGCGGGAGTGCAGTTCTTC. Translated, it gives CASSYSPLAGVQFF.

The J gene is TRBJ2-3, the V gene TRBV24-1; 9 bases are shared with TRBD1. Germline values: CDR1 KGHDR, CDR2 SFDVKD. Trimming cost V 8 bases and J 2 bases; bases outside gene matches: 7. This CDR3 comprises 15 residues. The chain's CDR3 is CATTSGTGPTDTQYF. The CDR3, as DNA: TGTGCCACCACCTCCGGGACAGGGCCCACAGATACGCAGTATTTT.

This sequence joins TRBV28 and TRBJ1-5, with a possible D match to TRBD1 (6 bases). The V and J ends lost 6 bases and 5 bases respectively, with 23 bases between them. CDR3 length: 17 residues. Germline-derived CDR1 and CDR2 are MDHEN and SYDVKM. For the CDR3, the DNA is TGTGCCAGCAGCTTTTGGGATCTGGCACAGGGATATCAGCCCCAGCATTTT. It yields the protein CASSFWDLAQGYQPQHF.

J is TRBJ1-2 and V is TRBV15; 7 bases match TRBD1. This CDR3 is built from 14 residues. Germline V gene lookup returns CDR1 LNHNV and CDR2 YYDKDF (reference sequence). The V segment lost 9 bases and the J segment 8 bases; nucleotides outside the gene matches: 15. This chain's CDR3 is CATSQSGQVVGYTF. The CDR3 DNA follows: TGTGCCACGAGCCAAAGCGGACAGGTTGTCGGCTACACCTTC.

This rearrangement joins TRBV28 to TRBJ2-3; TRBD2 agrees at 7 bases. The V gene end was trimmed by 5 bases and the J gene end by 4 bases; junction bases not matched to a gene: 9. Germline V gives CDR1 MDHEN, CDR2 SYDVKM. The CDR3 sequence is 15 residues long. This CDR3 is CASSVAGVAADTQYF. CDR3 DNA sequence: TGTGCCAGCAGTGTTGCGGGAGTTGCCGCAGATACGCAGTATTTT.

This sequence joins TRBV7-2 and TRBJ1-6; 12 bases line up with TRBD1. The CDR3 contains 15 residues. CDR1 is SGHTA and CDR2 is FQGNSA in the germline V gene. Germline trimming cut 6 bases from V and 5 bases from J; bases unmatched to any gene: 2. The CDR3 region is CASRGQGADNSPLHF. The CDR3 DNA reads TGTGCCAGCAGGGGACAGGGGGCCGATAATTCACCCCTCCACTTT.

This clone was recorded once. The chain uses TRBV7-2 and TRBJ1-2; 9 positions match TRBD1. CDR1 and CDR2 (germline): SGHTA, FQGNSA. CDR3 size: 13 residues. V lost 7 bases to trimming and J lost 10 bases; unmatched junction nucleotides: 10. The CDR3 reads CASNPGTGSDYTF. The CDR3 DNA sequence: TGTGCCAGCAATCCCGGGACAGGGAGTGACTACACCTTC.

V and J are TRBV5-4 and TRBJ1-6, with D possibly being TRBD1 (6 bases). Looked up from germline, CDR1 is SGHNT and CDR2 is YYREEE (reference sequence). CDR3 length: 13 amino acids. V gave up 2 bases and J gave up 6 bases, with 6 bases separating them. The CDR3 loop reads CASSLGGNSPLHF. CDR3 DNA sequence: TGTGCCAGCAGCTTAGGGGGTAATTCACCCCTCCACTTT.

V usage is TRBV19 and J usage is TRBJ1-6; a weak D match, TRBD1 (5 bases). CDR1 is LNHDA and CDR2 is SQIVND in the germline V gene (reference sequence). The CDR3 is 16 amino acids. V was cut by 6 bases and J by 7 bases, with 19 bases left in between. CDR3 DNA: TGTGCCAGTAGCCCGACAGAGGTCCTAGGGAATTCACCCCTCCACTTT. Amino acids: CASSPTEVLGNSPLHF.

The J gene is TRBJ1-3, the V gene TRBV19; D remains ambiguous. Between the trimmed V and J ends, which lost 3 bases and 0 bases, there was a span of 15 bases. This CDR3 spans 17 amino acids. CDR1 is LNHDA, CDR2 SQIVND, per germline (reference sequence). CDR3 coding DNA: TGTGCCAGTAGTATTTTTTCCGAGGGCCGCTCTGGAAACACCATATATTTT. Its protein is CASSIFSEGRSGNTIYF. Full variable domain (outside the CDR3, taken from reference TRBV19 and TRBJ1-3): DGGITQSPKYLFRKEGQNVTLSCEQNLNHDAMYWYRQDPGQGLRLIYYSQIVNDFQKGDIAEGYSVSREKKESFPLTVTSAQKNPTAFYLCASSIFSEGRSGNTIYFGEGSWLTVV.

The rearrangement uses TRBV5-1 and TRBJ2-5, with D perhaps matching TRBD2 (6 bases). V was shortened by 0 bases and J by 4 bases, with 16 bases between the two germline ends. This CDR3 is 16 amino acids long. CDR1 is SGHRS and CDR2 is YFSETQ in the germline V gene. The chain's CDR3 is CASSLALAREVETQYF. The CDR3 region has the DNA TGCGCCAGCAGCTTGGCCCTGGCCAGGGAGGTAGAGACCCAGTACTTC.

This chain joins TRBV29-1 and TRBJ2-7, with D maybe TRBD2 (5 bases). CDR1 SQVTM and CDR2 ANQGSEA come from the germline V gene. The CDR3 spans 12 residues. The V gene lost 3 bases and the J gene lost 4 bases, with 10 bases spanning the gap. The CDR3 nucleotides are TGCAGCGTTGATAGTTCGGGGTACGAGCAGTACTTC. This codes for CSVDSSGYEQYF.

The chain couples TRBV6-5 to TRBJ1-1; TRBD1 aligns across 10 bases. V was pared by 6 bases and J by 1 base, with 2 bases of the junction left unmatched. CDR3 length equals 14 residues. Germline V gene data show CDR1 as MNHEY and CDR2 as SVGAGI. CDR3 residues: CASSRTGGNTEAFF. The CDR3 DNA follows: TGTGCCAGCAGCCGGACAGGGGGGAACACTGAAGCTTTCTTT.

This chain uses TRBV28 with TRBJ1-2; D is ambiguous. Germline V gene sequence: CDR1 MDHEN, CDR2 SYDVKM. This CDR3 region has 14 residues. Trimming shortened V by 2 bases and J by 4 bases, and 11 bases separated the two germline ends. The CDR3 DNA follows: TGTGCCAGCAGTTTAGATTCGCAGATCTATGGCTACACCTTC. The encoded protein is CASSLDSQIYGYTF.

This clone was picked up one time. V gene TRBV18 combines with J gene TRBJ2-2; TRBD2 agrees at 11 bases. V gave up 3 bases and J gave up 5 bases; unmatched junction bases: 11. Looked up from germline, CDR1 is KGHSH and CDR2 is LQKENI. The CDR3 consists of 18 residues. The CDR3 loop is CASSPTKTSGRQTGELFF. CDR3 coding DNA: TGTGCCAGCTCACCGACGAAAACTAGCGGGAGACAGACCGGGGAGCTGTTTTTT.

The chain links TRBV7-3 to TRBJ2-3; 9 bases match TRBD2. The CDR3 covers 15 residues. Germline CDR1 is SGHTA and CDR2 is FQGTGA. V lost 5 bases to trimming and J lost 1 base; unmatched junction nucleotides: 4. The CDR3 DNA is TGTGCCAGCAGCCCCGCGGGGGGGCGCACAGATACGCAGTATTTT. This translates into CASSPAGGRTDTQYF. Full variable domain (missing parts from reference TRBV7-3 and TRBJ2-3): GAGVSQTPSNKVTEKGKYVELRCDPISGHTALYWYRQSLGQGPEFLIYFQGTGAADDSGLPNDRFFAVRPEGSVSTLKIQRTERGDSAVYLCASSPAGGRTDTQYFGPGTRLTVL.

The gene calls are TRBV20-1 and TRBJ1-5, with a possible D match to TRBD1 (5 bases). From germline, CDR1 is DFQATT and CDR2 SNEGSKA (reference sequence). V was shortened by 3 bases and J by 2 bases, with 14 bases between the two germline ends. The CDR3 runs 15 residues. Here the CDR3 DNA reads TGCAGTGCTAGTCGGGGGGGAGGGGGCAATCAGCCCCAGCATTTT. Amino acid sequence: CSASRGGGGNQPQHF.